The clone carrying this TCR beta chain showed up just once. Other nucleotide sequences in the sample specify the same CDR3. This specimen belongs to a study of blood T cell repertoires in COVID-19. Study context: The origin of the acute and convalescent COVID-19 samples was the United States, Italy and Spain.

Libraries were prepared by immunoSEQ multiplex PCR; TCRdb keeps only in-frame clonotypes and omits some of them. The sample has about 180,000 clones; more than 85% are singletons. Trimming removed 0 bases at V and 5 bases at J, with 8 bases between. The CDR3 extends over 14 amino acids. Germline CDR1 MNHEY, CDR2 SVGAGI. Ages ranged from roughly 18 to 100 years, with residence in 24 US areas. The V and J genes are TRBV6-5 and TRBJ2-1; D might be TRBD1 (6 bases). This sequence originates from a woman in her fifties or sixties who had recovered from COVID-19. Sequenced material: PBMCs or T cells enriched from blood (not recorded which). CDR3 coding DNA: TGTGCCAGCAGTTACTCCGGACAGCACAATGAGCAGTTCTTC. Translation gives CASSYSGQHNEQFF.